The T cell receptor (beta chain) under discussion was sequenced for a study of cytomegalovirus exposure and HLA in healthy donors. The donors were members of the 120-subject validation cohort (separate from the approximately 670-subject first cohort). Comment on this clone: Its antigen is not identified.

Germline V gene sequence: CDR1 SGDLS, CDR2 YYNGEE. This CDR3 has 14 residues. The V gene lost 2 bases and the J gene lost 3 bases, with 12 bases spanning the gap. Whole-study findings and limits: It was reportedly the case that the classifier diagnosed cytomegalovirus status with high specificity and sensitivity.

Data came from immunoSEQ multiplex PCR; TCRdb stores just in-frame clones and leaves some out. The data hold about 160,000 clones, with 85% to 90% observed a single time. V usage is TRBV9 and J usage is TRBJ2-7; perhaps TRBD1 as D (6 bases). The clonotype originates from a man between 18 and 35 years old in good health and CMV-seropositive. The sequencing sample was made of PBMCs. Written as DNA, the CDR3 is TGTGCCAGCAGCGTTGGGGGCTTTAACTACGAGCAGTACTTC. As protein: CASSVGGFNYEQYF.